One sample yielded the 11 T cell receptor beta chains listed below, sequenced in a study of T-cell memory formation after mild COVID-19. MiXCR, run by TCRdb on the 5' RACE reads, gives a single entry per CDR3 protein. The top ten hold 41% of the sample, which has over 95,000 distinct CDR3 sequences, 22% seen once. Sequenced: PBMCs or a T cell subset sorted from them (not recorded which). The receptors originated from a man between 18 and 29 years old who had mild COVID-19 (a few samples of this study predate the infection). Cell type and time point are not known.

This clonotype occurred a few times. The V call is TRBV7-6, the J call TRBJ1-6, with D possibly matching TRBD1 (6 bases). Germline V CDR1 and CDR2: SGHVS, FNYEAQ. Trimming took off 4 bases at V and 9 bases at J, with 10 bases between the two ends. The CDR3 is 13 residues long. The CDR3 here is CASSYRAGSPLHF. The CDR3 DNA is TGTGCCAGCAGCTACAGGGCTGGTTCACCCCTCCACTTT.

The V gene is TRBV5-6, the J gene TRBJ2-4; D ambiguous. The CDR3 is 15 residues long. CDR1 SGHDT and CDR2 YYEEEE come from the germline V gene. V was clipped by 3 bases and J by 0 bases, with 10 bases between them. The CDR3 DNA reads TGTGCCAGCAGCTCCCTGACACTAGCCAAAAACATTCAGTACTTC. Translating gives CASSSLTLAKNIQYF.

This sequence joins TRBV20-1 and TRBJ2-1; D tentatively reads TRBD1 or TRBD2 (6 bases each). Between the trimmed V and J ends, which lost 6 bases and 0 bases, there was a span of 18 bases. Germline CDR1 DFQATT, CDR2 SNEGSKA (reference sequence). This CDR3 is 16 amino acids long. CDR3 in DNA: TGCAGTGCGATTTGGTGGGGGGCGATCTCCTACAATGAGCAGTTCTTC. This sequence encodes CSAIWWGAISYNEQFF.

CDR3 DNA sequence: TGCAGCGCGACTCGTCCCGGTCGGGACGAGCAGTACTTC. Protein product: CSATRPGRDEQYF. The chain links TRBV29-1 to TRBJ2-7, with no clear D. The CDR3 sequence is 13 residues long. Trimming left V 7 bases short and J 5 bases short, with 18 bases between. Germline V gene lookup returns CDR1 SQVTM and CDR2 ANQGSEA.

The J gene is TRBJ1-2, the V gene TRBV4-1; no clear D gene. The V gene lost 3 bases and the J gene lost 0 bases, with 14 bases spanning the gap. This CDR3 is built from 16 residues. In germline, CDR1 is MGHRA, CDR2 YSYEKL. The CDR3 is CASSHGPAGANYGYTF. The DNA of the CDR3 is TGCGCCAGCAGCCACGGGCCTGCTGGGGCTAACTATGGCTACACCTTC.

This chain links TRBV27 with TRBJ2-3, with TRBD1 matching 9 bases. After removal of 3 bases from V and 4 bases from J, the junction contained 8 bases not matched to a gene. Germline CDR1 is MNHEY and CDR2 is SMNVEV (reference sequence). The CDR3 totals 16 residues. CDR3 in amino acids: CASSLLSRQGADTQYF. DNA of the CDR3: TGTGCCAGCAGTTTGTTATCCCGACAGGGGGCAGATACGCAGTATTTT.

V usage is TRBV20-1 and J usage is TRBJ2-7; TRBD2 agrees at 10 bases. The CDR3 loop spans 14 amino acids. The germline gives CDR1 DFQATT, CDR2 SNEGSKA (reference sequence). J gave up 4 bases and V 5 bases, and 8 bases lay outside the gene matches. CDR3 sequence reads: CSAARTSGGYEQYF. In DNA, the CDR3 is TGCAGTGCTGCCCGGACTAGCGGAGGGTACGAGCAGTACTTC.

V usage is TRBV3-1 and J usage is TRBJ1-1; TRBD1 matches at 9 bases. The CDR3 covers 15 residues. The germline V gene has CDR1 LGHDT and CDR2 YNNKEL (reference sequence). The trim removed 3 bases at V and 9 bases at J, leaving 11 bases unmatched. CDR3 bases: TGTGCCAGCAGCCAGGGACAGGGTATCTCCCGCAAAGCTTTCTTT. This codes for CASSQGQGISRKAFF.

This clonotype has only one observation. V and J are TRBV4-3 and TRBJ1-1; D is uncertain. Trimming cost V 0 bases and J 6 bases, with 11 bases left between them. This CDR3 is built from 14 residues. Germline-derived CDR1 and CDR2 are LGHNA and YSLEER. This CDR3 reads CASSQDTIPAEAFF. CDR3 coding DNA: TGCGCCAGCAGCCAAGACACGATCCCCGCTGAAGCTTTCTTT.

This clonotype has more than one count but fewer than ten. The chain employs TRBV27 and TRBJ1-1, with 7 bases aligning to TRBD1. This CDR3 region has 16 residues. V lost 3 bases and J lost 2; bases outside the gene matches: 9. Germline assignment: CDR1 MNHEY and CDR2 SMNVEV (reference sequence). The CDR3 protein is CASSFHKDRVNTEAFF. The CDR3 DNA reads as TGTGCCAGCAGTTTTCATAAAGACAGGGTTAACACTGAAGCTTTCTTT.

In this sample, this clonotype turned up a few times. The V call is TRBV4-3, the J call TRBJ1-5; D is unclear. CDR3 length: 16 residues. Germline V lookup: CDR1 LGHNA, CDR2 YSLEER. Between the trimmed V and J ends, which lost 0 bases and 2 bases, there was a span of 11 bases. The DNA for the CDR3 is TGCGCCAGCAGCCAAGATGTCCAAGGAGGCAATCAGCCCCAGCATTTT. Encoded protein: CASSQDVQGGNQPQHF.